The T cell receptor (beta chain) under discussion was sequenced for a study of blood T cells in healthy people across ages. General observations from the study: Long-lived donors exceeded aged donors in naive CD4+ cells and diversity.

Primers used in a second PCR of about 6 to 11 cycles were a sample-barcoded 5' primer and a J-beta primer mix. All cDNA molecules were each tagged by a template-switch adaptor with 12 random nucleotides. TCRdb itself ran the 5' RACE reads through MiXCR, one entry per CDR3 protein. The table shows approximately 1,100,000 distinct CDR3 sequences, with around 45% occurring only once. Comments on this clonotype: Its antigen is currently unknown.

The germline CDR1 and CDR2 sequences are DFQATT and SNEGSKA (reference sequence). CDR3 length: 13 amino acids. The donors, all healthy, were Caucasians living in Russia, aged about 6 to 95. This TCR was sampled from an older woman in good health. The chain carries TRBV20-1 and TRBJ2-5; D is perhaps TRBD1 (6 bases). The J call is uncertain, as TRBJ2-7 better fits the DNA end. The material sequenced was blood. DNA for the CDR3: TGCAGTGCTAGTCCGTCAGGGGATCGCGAGCAGTACTTC. This gives the protein CSASPSGDREQYF.